In its sample, the clone carrying this TCR beta chain was seen a few times. This sample is drawn from a study of patients and donors after allogeneic stem cell transplantation. V was trimmed by 6 bases and J by 0 bases, leaving 12 bases between them. This CDR3 spans 15 amino acids. TCRdb re-called the RT-PCR reads through MiXCR, storing one row per CDR3 protein. The sample has roughly 940,000 distinct CDR3 sequences, about a sixth seen once. The rearrangement uses TRBV12-3 or TRBV12-4 and TRBJ2-4; no firm D call. The sequence came from a human donor who was either an allogeneic HSCT recipient or a stem cell or donor lymphocyte infusion donor (not recorded which). It is not recorded whose cells these are; they may come from a transplant donor. Sequencing was done on a sample of blood, either unsorted or a sorted T cell fraction (not recorded which). The CDR3 coding sequence is TGTGCCAGCAGCCCTCGGGCAGCAGCCAAAAACATTCAGTACTTC. This gives the protein CASSPRAAAKNIQYF.